This passage covers 7 T cell receptor beta chains from one sample sequenced in a study of control samples from healthy donors and cancer patients. TCRdb's copy holds only in-frame clones and misses some; the assay was immunoSEQ multiplex PCR. The sample gives 70,000 or so clones, under 90% of which show up once; 28% is in the top ten. Specimen: blood. Receptor source: a man aged 50 to 60 in good health.

This chain connects TRBV28 to TRBJ1-2; 8 bases map to TRBD1. The CDR3 totals 14 residues. V shed 6 bases and J 5 bases; nucleotides not matched to a gene: 8. Germline CDR1 reads MDHEN; CDR2 reads SYDVKM. The CDR3 DNA reads as TGTGCCAGCAGGATAACAGGGGGGCAGTATGGCTACACCTTC. This sequence encodes CASRITGGQYGYTF.

This clone was recorded once. The chain combines TRBV19 with TRBJ2-1; D may be TRBD2 (5 bases). The germline V and J ends were trimmed by 5 bases and 1 base, with 12 bases remaining between them. The CDR3 covers 15 residues. The germline V gene has CDR1 LNHDA and CDR2 SQIVND (reference sequence). CDR3 in DNA: TGTGCCAGTAGTCACGGACTTCTATCCTACAATGAGCAGTTCTTC. Translating it yields CASSHGLLSYNEQFF. The whole variable domain, remainder taken from reference TRBV19 and TRBJ2-1, is DGGITQSPKYLFRKEGQNVTLSCEQNLNHDAMYWYRQDPGQGLRLIYYSQIVNDFQKGDIAEGYSVSREKKESFPLTVTSAQKNPTAFYLCASSHGLLSYNEQFFGPGTRLTVL.

This clone was found once. This chain uses TRBV12-3 or TRBV12-4 with TRBJ2-7; 8 bases are shared with TRBD1. The junction had 8 bases not matched to a gene; V was cut back by 6 bases and J by 7 bases. The CDR3 is 13 residues long. CDR3 protein: CASSQATGGEQYF. The CDR3 DNA follows: TGTGCCAGCAGCCAAGCAACAGGGGGTGAGCAGTACTTC.

The rearrangement uses TRBV28 and TRBJ1-1, with D possibly matching TRBD1 (5 bases). In germline, CDR1 is MDHEN, CDR2 SYDVKM. The CDR3 spans 14 residues. V dropped 1 base and J dropped 10 bases, with 16 bases sitting between them. The DNA for the CDR3 is TGTGCCAGCAGTTTATCACCCGGGCCGGGGGGAGCTTTCTTT. It yields the protein CASSLSPGPGGAFF. Complete variable domain (other parts from reference TRBV28 and TRBJ1-1): DVKVTQSSRYLVKRTGEKVFLECVQDMDHENMFWYRQDPGLGLRLIYFSYDVKMKEKGDIPEGYSVSREKKERFSLILESASTNQTSMYLCASSLSPGPGGAFFGQGTRLTVV.

Written as DNA, the CDR3 is TGCGCCAGCAGCCAAGAGGTCAACCAAGAGACCCAGTACTTC. This translates into CASSQEVNQETQYF. The rearrangement uses TRBV4-1 and TRBJ2-5; D is undetermined. The CDR3 has 14 residues. The germline V gene encodes CDR1 MGHRA and CDR2 YSYEKL. Trimming cost V 0 bases and J 0 bases, with 5 bases left between them.

The genes are TRBV24-1 and TRBJ2-1; the D is unclear. The V gene's germline CDR1 is KGHDR and CDR2 SFDVKD. With 6 bases removed from V and 7 bases from J, the gap between germline ends came to 12 bases. This CDR3 is built from 13 residues. Written as DNA, the CDR3 is TGTGCCACCAGTCCGGATCTGATAAATGAGCAGTTCTTC. Residues: CATSPDLINEQFF.

Only a few counts were recorded for this clone. In the same sample, other DNA sequences code for this CDR3. The chain links TRBV29-1 to TRBJ1-1; 8 nucleotides agree with TRBD1. Germline V lookup: CDR1 SQVTM, CDR2 ANQGSEA. Trimming removed 7 bases from V and 0 bases from J; junction bases left unmatched: 4. This CDR3 has 13 residues. CDR3 loop: CSADRGLNTEAFF. The CDR3 DNA follows: TGCAGCGCCGACAGGGGACTGAACACTGAAGCTTTCTTT.